Below, 19 T cell receptor beta chains from the same sample are listed, as sequenced in a study of shared clonotypes between healthy human individuals. Generated by immunoSEQ multiplex PCR, the TCRdb table keeps only in-frame clones and is missing some. The sample records about 960,000 clones, more than 75% being singletons. What was sequenced was memory CD4+ T cells sorted from blood. Subset here: CD45RA-negative fraction. The receptors shown here come from a man aged 18 to 29 in good health.

V usage is TRBV19 and J usage is TRBJ2-2; 10 positions match TRBD2. J gave up 6 bases and V 5 bases, and 18 bases lay outside the gene matches. Germline CDR1 LNHDA, CDR2 SQIVND (reference sequence). This CDR3 is 19 amino acids long. The CDR3 DNA sequence: TGTGCCAGTAGTTCCAACTTGGGACTAGCGCCAACCCCTGCCGGGGAGCTGTTTTTT. Translating gives CASSSNLGLAPTPAGELFF.

This chain uses TRBV9 with TRBJ2-5, with 12 bases fitting TRBD2. Germline CDR1 is SGDLS and CDR2 is YYNGEE. This CDR3 contains 15 residues. Trimming at V came to 2 bases and at J to 5 bases, leaving 4 bases not matched to a gene. Here the CDR3 reads CASSVPSGGVETQYF. The CDR3 DNA reads TGTGCCAGCAGCGTTCCTAGCGGGGGGGTGGAGACCCAGTACTTC.

V is TRBV6-5 and J is TRBJ1-6, with D possibly being TRBD1 (6 bases). The CDR3 runs 13 residues. Germline V gives CDR1 MNHEY, CDR2 SVGAGI. The ends were cut back, 7 bases at V and 9 bases at J, with 13 bases in the middle. The CDR3: CASKGGVFSPLHF. For the CDR3, the DNA is TGTGCCAGCAAAGGGGGTGTCTTTTCACCCCTCCACTTT.

As regards this clone: A much larger clonotype is one base distant, so this may be a read error. The gene calls are TRBV10-3 and TRBJ2-7, with D uncertain. Germline CDR1 reads ENHRY; CDR2 reads SYGVKD. Trimming shortened V by 6 bases and J by 0 bases, and 9 bases separated the two germline ends. CDR3 length equals 13 residues. For the CDR3, the DNA is TGTGCCATCAGCCCACTGAGCTCCTACGAGCAGTACTTC. Its protein product is CAISPLSSYEQYF.

V gene TRBV6-6 combines with J gene TRBJ2-7; tentative D call: TRBD2 (5 bases). CDR1 is MNHNY, CDR2 SVGAGI, per germline (reference sequence). With 2 bases removed from V and 6 bases from J, the gap between germline ends came to 14 bases. CDR3 length equals 14 residues. DNA of the CDR3: TGTGCCAGCAGTTACGCCGAGGGTATTAGCGAGCAGTACTTC. Protein: CASSYAEGISEQYF.

CDR3 residues: CASSAGTGQGPLHF. CDR3 nucleotide sequence: TGTGCCAGCAGTGCGGGGACCGGGCAGGGGCCCCTCCACTTT. The rearrangement links TRBV6-1 to TRBJ1-6; perhaps TRBD1 as D (6 bases). Germline values: CDR1 MNHNS, CDR2 SASEGT. V shed 4 bases and J shed 13 bases, with 17 bases lying between them. The CDR3 spans 14 residues.

A few counts support this clone. The chain employs TRBV2 and TRBJ2-1; 8 bases fit TRBD1. After removal of 7 bases from V and 4 bases from J, the junction contained 3 bases not matched to a gene. CDR1 and CDR2 from the germline V gene are SNHLY and FYNNEI. The CDR3 has 13 residues. The CDR3 loop is CASKGQEYNEQFF. For the CDR3, the DNA is TGTGCCAGCAAGGGACAGGAGTACAATGAGCAGTTCTTC.

The J gene is TRBJ2-7, the V gene TRBV4-3; TRBD1 agrees at 7 bases. Germline V gene lookup returns CDR1 LGHNA and CDR2 YSLEER. V dropped 4 bases and J dropped 0; count of bases not matched to a gene: 3. This CDR3 is 14 amino acids long. The CDR3, as DNA: TGCGCCAGCAGCCCTCAGGGGGACTCCTACGAGCAGTACTTC. Translation: CASSPQGDSYEQYF.

On this clone: This sample also contains other DNA sequences that code for the same CDR3. The chain uses TRBV18 and TRBJ1-1; perhaps TRBD1 as D (5 bases). V lost 2 bases, J lost 3 bases, and 10 bases lay in between. Germline CDR1 and CDR2: KGHSH and LQKENI. This CDR3 is 14 amino acids long. CDR3: CASSPTGGDTEAFF. The CDR3 bases are TGTGCCAGCTCACCAACAGGAGGGGACACTGAAGCTTTCTTT.

In this sample, this clone turned up once. The chain carries TRBV2 and TRBJ2-5, with a weak D call TRBD2 (5 bases). CDR3 length: 13 residues. Trimming removed 6 bases from V and 2 bases from J, with 10 bases in between. Germline V gives CDR1 SNHLY, CDR2 FYNNEI. This CDR3 is CASRRGEQETQYF. For the CDR3, the DNA is TGTGCCAGCAGACGGGGAGAGCAAGAGACCCAGTACTTC.

The rearrangement joins TRBV7-3 to TRBJ2-7; D possibly corresponds to TRBD1 (6 bases). Trimming left V 5 bases short and J 2 bases short, with 13 bases between. This CDR3 is 14 amino acids long. From germline, CDR1 is SGHTA and CDR2 FQGTGA. The CDR3 DNA is TGTGCCAGCAGCCCGACAGGCGCGGCCTACGAGCAGTACTTC. Translating it yields CASSPTGAAYEQYF. Drawing the rest from reference TRBV7-3 and TRBJ2-7, the complete variable domain is GAGVSQTPSNKVTEKGKYVELRCDPISGHTALYWYRQSLGQGPEFLIYFQGTGAADDSGLPNDRFFAVRPEGSVSTLKIQRTERGDSAVYLCASSPTGAAYEQYFGPGTRLTVT.

This sequence joins TRBV7-2 and TRBJ1-1, with D tentatively TRBD1 (5 bases). Between the trimmed V and J ends, which lost 5 bases and 11 bases, there was a span of 12 bases. Germline V gene lookup returns CDR1 SGHTA and CDR2 FQGNSA. The CDR3 runs to 11 residues. CDR3 DNA sequence: TGTGCCAGCAGCCAACGGGGCGTCGCTTTCTTT. Translation: CASSQRGVAFF.

This clone was detected a few times. CDR3 region: CAWSERTDSPLHF. CDR3 nucleotides: TGTGCCTGGTCCGAACGGACCGACTCACCCCTCCACTTT. V gene TRBV30 combines with J gene TRBJ1-6; D gene ambiguous. Germline V CDR1 and CDR2: GTSNPN, SVGIG (reference sequence). V was clipped by 5 bases and J by 10 bases, with 15 bases between them. This CDR3 region has 13 residues. Based on the CDR3 plus reference TRBV30 and TRBJ1-6, the full variable domain is SQTIHQWPATLVQPVGSPLSLECTVEGTSNPNLYWYRQAAGRGLQLLFYSVGIGQISSEVPQNLSASRPQDRQFILSSKKLLLSDSGFYLCAWSERTDSPLHFGNGTRLTVT.

This clone was seen only a few times. This chain links TRBV5-6 with TRBJ2-7; 9 nucleotides agree with TRBD1. After removal of 4 bases from V and 6 bases from J, the junction contained 5 bases not matched to a gene. This CDR3 region has 13 residues. The V gene's germline CDR1 is SGHDT and CDR2 YYEEEE. In DNA form, the CDR3 reads TGTGCCAGCAGCAGGGACAGGGTCCCCGAGCAGTACTTC. This translates into CASSRDRVPEQYF. The variable domain in full, completed from reference TRBV5-6 and TRBJ2-7, reads DAGVTQSPTHLIKTRGQQVTLRCSPKSGHDTVSWYQQALGQGPQFIFQYYEEEERQRGNFPDRFSGHQFPNYSSELNVNALLLGDSALYLCASSRDRVPEQYFGPGTRLTVT.

The chain couples TRBV2 to TRBJ1-2; 10 bases line up with TRBD1. V shed 5 bases and J 8 bases; nucleotides not matched to a gene: 8. The CDR3 extends over 14 amino acids. Germline assignment: CDR1 SNHLY and CDR2 FYNNEI. CDR3 bases: TGTGCCAGCAGTTCTCCGGGACAGGGGAGCGGCTACACCTTC. Translating gives CASSSPGQGSGYTF.

This rearrangement joins TRBV12-1 to TRBJ2-3. TRBV12-1 is deemed a pseudogene. The CDR3 consists of 12 residues. CDR3 DNA: TGTGCCAGCAGACCGTTCGCAGATACGCAGTATTTT. Translation gives CASRPFADTQYF.

The chain couples TRBV5-6 to TRBJ2-1; 9 bases match TRBD2. Per germline, CDR1 SGHDT and CDR2 YYEEEE. The CDR3 loop spans 17 amino acids. Trimming cost V 0 bases and J 5 bases; bases outside gene matches: 9. As DNA, the CDR3 is TGTGCCAGCAGCTTGGCCGTGGGGCGGGAGGGAAACAATGAGCAGTTCTTC. This translates into CASSLAVGREGNNEQFF.

The chain is built from TRBV18 and TRBJ2-7; 8 bases align to TRBD1. J gave up 7 bases and V 0 bases, and 8 bases lay outside the gene matches. CDR1 is KGHSH, CDR2 LQKENI, per germline. The CDR3 runs 15 residues. CDR3 loop: CASSPPTGQGREQYF. CDR3 bases: TGTGCCAGCTCACCACCCACTGGACAGGGAAGGGAGCAGTACTTC.

V is TRBV9 and J is TRBJ2-2, with 9 bases matching TRBD1. CDR1 is SGDLS and CDR2 is YYNGEE in the germline V gene. Trimming at V came to 4 bases and at J to 5 bases, leaving 6 bases not matched to a gene. The CDR3 runs to 15 residues. The CDR3 sequence: CASSQPGQGTGELFF. For the CDR3, the DNA is TGTGCCAGCAGCCAACCGGGACAGGGAACCGGGGAGCTGTTTTTT.